The 18 T cell receptor beta chains below were found in one sample sequenced in a study of blood T cell repertoires in COVID-19. The protocol was immunoSEQ multiplex PCR, while the TCRdb copy is restricted to in-frame clones and leaves out a portion. The table includes under 200,000 clones, 80% to 95% detected once. Material for sequencing was peripheral blood. Receptor source: a man in his fifties with acute or convalescent COVID-19.

The chain joins TRBV28 to TRBJ1-2, with D tentatively TRBD1 (5 bases). Germline V lookup: CDR1 MDHEN, CDR2 SYDVKM. CDR3 length: 15 residues. The V end lost 4 bases, the J end lost 3 bases, and 15 bases lay between the germline ends. Here the CDR3 reads CASSSPSGGDYGYTF. As DNA, the CDR3 is TGTGCCAGCAGTTCCCCCTCTGGGGGGGACTATGGCTACACCTTC.

This chain's CDR3 is CASSLGVFGQTYGYTF. The CDR3, as DNA: TGTGCCAGCAGCTTAGGAGTTTTTGGACAGACCTATGGCTACACCTTC. This chain connects TRBV7-8 to TRBJ1-2; possible D gene TRBD1, 6 bases. Germline V gives CDR1 SGHVS, CDR2 FQNEAQ. CDR3 length equals 16 residues. V was cut by 1 base and J by 4 bases, with 16 bases left in between.

This sequence joins TRBV6-5 and TRBJ1-2; tentative D call: TRBD1 (6 bases). The CDR3 consists of 14 residues. Trimming took 6 bases from V and 3 from J, leaving 14 bases between them. Germline V CDR1 and CDR2: MNHEY, SVGAGI. The CDR3 DNA is TGTGCCAGCAGGGACGGCGGACAGCACTATGGCTACACCTTC. It translates to CASRDGGQHYGYTF.

The chain employs TRBV2 and TRBJ2-7; D remains unclear. CDR1 and CDR2 from the germline V gene are SNHLY and FYNNEI. V was cut by 1 base and J by 0 bases, with 10 bases left in between. The length of the CDR3 is 15 residues. The DNA of the CDR3 is TGTGCCAGCAGTGAAGAGTTAAAGAGCTCCTACGAGCAGTACGTC. Translated: CASSEELKSSYEQYV.

This chain joins TRBV7-3 and TRBJ2-3; 7 nucleotides line up with TRBD2. J was trimmed by 2 bases and V by 5 bases; bases with no gene match: 10. The CDR3 has 16 residues. The germline V gene has CDR1 SGHTA and CDR2 FQGTGA. The CDR3 DNA follows: TGTGCCAGCAGCCCATTGGGGGGAGGGTACACAGATACGCAGTATTTT. It translates to CASSPLGGGYTDTQYF. The variable domain in full, with the rest retrieved from reference TRBV7-3 and TRBJ2-3, is GAGVSQTPSNKVTEKGKYVELRCDPISGHTALYWYRQSLGQGPEFLIYFQGTGAADDSGLPNDRFFAVRPEGSVSTLKIQRTERGDSAVYLCASSPLGGGYTDTQYFGPGTRLTVL.

The J gene is TRBJ2-3, the V gene TRBV7-3; 10 bases are a match to TRBD2. Trimming took 1 base from V and 4 from J; bases not matched to a gene: 11. CDR1 and CDR2 from the germline V gene are SGHTA and FQGTGA. The CDR3 runs 18 residues. CDR3 DNA: TGTGCCAGCAGCTTAAAGCCTGTGGCTAGCGGGAGATCAGATACGCAGTATTTT. Translation gives CASSLKPVASGRSDTQYF.

The chain combines TRBV6-2 or TRBV6-3 with TRBJ1-2; D call uncertain. The germline gives CDR1 MNHEY, CDR2 SVGEGT. This CDR3 has 12 residues. Trimming cost V 0 bases and J 6 bases, with 5 bases left between them. For the CDR3, the DNA is TGTGCCAGCAGTTACTCCTCTGATGGCTACACCTTC. Translated, it gives CASSYSSDGYTF.

This clone appeared a single time. This chain links TRBV7-3 with TRBJ2-7; a weak D match, TRBD2 (5 bases). V lost 5 bases to trimming and J lost 7 bases, with 21 bases between them. The CDR3 has 15 amino acids. Germline CDR1 and CDR2: SGHTA and FQGTGA. CDR3 sequence: CASSQPGSAPGEQYF. For the CDR3, the DNA is TGTGCCAGCAGCCAACCGGGTTCCGCGCCGGGGGAGCAGTACTTC.

The chain has TRBV18 and TRBJ2-3, with 7 bases fitting TRBD2. The CDR3 contains 15 residues. Trimming at V came to 1 base and at J to 2 bases, leaving 3 bases not matched to a gene. Germline V lookup: CDR1 KGHSH, CDR2 LQKENI. CDR3 protein: CASSPQLAVTDTQYF. CDR3 sequence (DNA): TGTGCCAGCTCACCACAGCTAGCGGTCACAGATACGCAGTATTTT.

This chain uses TRBV6-5 with TRBJ1-2; 8 positions match TRBD1. With 0 bases clipped from V and 3 bases from J, the junction kept 6 bases outside the gene matches. This CDR3 spans 16 amino acids. Germline-derived CDR1 and CDR2 are MNHEY and SVGAGI. The DNA for the CDR3 is TGTGCCAGCAGTTACTCCCGGACAGGGTCCTACTATGGCTACACCTTC. Translation gives CASSYSRTGSYYGYTF.

V and J are TRBV6-2 or TRBV6-3 and TRBJ2-1; 11 nucleotides align to TRBD2. CDR1 is MNHEY and CDR2 is SVGEGT in the germline V gene. The CDR3 is 21 amino acids. V trimming: 3 bases; J trimming: 2 bases; junction bases outside the gene matches: 18. CDR3 in amino acids: CASSYASGWGLSGRAYNEQFF. DNA of the CDR3: TGTGCCAGCAGTTATGCGTCGGGCTGGGGACTTAGCGGGAGGGCCTACAATGAGCAGTTCTTC.

The chain links TRBV27 to TRBJ1-6; D is undetermined. The CDR3 contains 16 residues. Per the germline V gene, CDR1 is MNHEY and CDR2 is SMNVEV (reference sequence). Trimming took 6 bases from V and 0 from J, leaving 12 bases between them. CDR3 bases: TGTGCCAGCAGAACGGAGTTAAGCTCCTATAATTCACCCCTCCACTTT. Its translation: CASRTELSSYNSPLHF.

The rearrangement links TRBV18 to TRBJ2-1; 10 bases agree with TRBD1. Trimming at V came to 4 bases and at J to 2 bases, leaving 5 bases not matched to a gene. The length of the CDR3 is 16 residues. Germline CDR1 KGHSH, CDR2 LQKENI. The CDR3 sequence: CASSQDRGVTYNEQFF. The CDR3, as DNA: TGTGCCAGCTCACAGGACAGGGGGGTAACCTACAATGAGCAGTTCTTC.

The gene calls are TRBV19 and TRBJ2-1; possible D gene TRBD1, 6 bases. Germline V gives CDR1 LNHDA, CDR2 SQIVND (reference sequence). The CDR3 totals 15 residues. V was pared by 4 bases and J by 6 bases, with 16 bases between. The CDR3 loop is CASSTPGAGVNEQFF. The CDR3 nucleotides read TGTGCCAGTAGTACCCCTGGGGCAGGGGTCAATGAGCAGTTCTTC.

The chain joins TRBV4-3 to TRBJ1-2, with D maybe TRBD1 (5 bases). From germline, CDR1 is LGHNA and CDR2 YSLEER. This CDR3 is 15 amino acids long. V was trimmed by 0 bases and J by 3 bases, leaving 11 bases between them. The CDR3 region has the DNA TGCGCCAGCAGCCAAGACAGGGCCTCTTACTATGGCTACACCTTC. Translation: CASSQDRASYYGYTF.

V and J are TRBV3-1 (or the pseudogene TRBV3-2) and TRBJ2-3; no firm D call. The CDR3 runs 13 residues. Trimming shortened V by 4 bases and J by 4 bases, and 9 bases separated the two germline ends. Germline V gene lookup returns CDR1 LGHDT and CDR2 YNNKEL (reference sequence). The CDR3 protein is CASSLQLADTQYF. Written as DNA, the CDR3 is TGTGCCAGCAGCCTACAGCTGGCAGATACGCAGTATTTT.

J is TRBJ1-2 and V is TRBV27; D not resolved. With 5 bases removed from V and 4 bases from J, the gap between germline ends came to 14 bases. The germline V gene encodes CDR1 MNHEY and CDR2 SMNVEV (reference sequence). CDR3 size: 14 residues. CDR3 residues: CASSRLRESYGYTF. The CDR3 coding sequence is TGTGCCAGCAGTCGACTAAGGGAAAGCTATGGCTACACCTTC.

This chain joins TRBV4-1 and TRBJ1-2; 9 nucleotides line up with TRBD1. Looked up from germline, CDR1 is MGHRA and CDR2 is YSYEKL. J was trimmed by 4 bases and V by 0 bases; bases with no gene match: 9. The CDR3 runs 17 residues. The CDR3 reads CASSQEPTGGSVYGYTF. The CDR3 coding sequence is TGCGCCAGCAGCCAAGAGCCCACAGGGGGCTCCGTCTATGGCTACACCTTC.